These 31 T cell receptor beta chains were sequenced from one sample in a study of cytomegalovirus exposure and HLA in healthy donors. TCRdb's copy holds only in-frame clones and misses some; the assay was immunoSEQ multiplex PCR. The sample has a few hundred thousand clones; around 89% are singletons. The sequenced sample consisted of PBMCs. Every receptor here comes from a woman between 18 and 29 years old in good health and CMV-seronegative.

The chain is built from TRBV5-6 and TRBJ2-7; tentatively, D is TRBD1 (5 bases). CDR1 is SGHDT and CDR2 is YYEEEE in the germline V gene. The CDR3 has 16 amino acids. The ends were cut back, 0 bases at V and 6 bases at J, with 19 bases in the middle. In DNA form, the CDR3 reads TGTGCCAGCAGCTTGGGGGGCGCCAGCCGCTCGGGCGAGCAGTACTTC. Residues: CASSLGGASRSGEQYF.

V and J are TRBV7-3 and TRBJ2-1; 10 nucleotides agree with TRBD2. This CDR3 has 18 residues. V shed 2 bases and J 6 bases; nucleotides not matched to a gene: 13. Germline CDR1 SGHTA, CDR2 FQGTGA. The CDR3 DNA sequence: TGTGCCAGCAGCTTAGGGACTAGCGCGGAGGAATCTATCAATGAGCAGTTCTTC. Translated: CASSLGTSAEESINEQFF.

The J gene is TRBJ2-7, the V gene TRBV7-3, with a possible D match to TRBD2 (6 bases). The CDR3 covers 14 residues. Germline V gene sequence: CDR1 SGHTA, CDR2 FQGTGA. Trimming pared 3 bases from V and 1 base from J, leaving 10 bases between. CDR3 sequence (DNA): TGTGCCAGCAGCTTTAGCGGAGGTTCCTACGAGCAGTACTTC. Translation: CASSFSGGSYEQYF. Supplemented by reference TRBV7-3 and TRBJ2-7, the full variable domain reads GAGVSQTPSNKVTEKGKYVELRCDPISGHTALYWYRQSLGQGPEFLIYFQGTGAADDSGLPNDRFFAVRPEGSVSTLKIQRTERGDSAVYLCASSFSGGSYEQYFGPGTRLTVT.

V usage is TRBV20-1 and J usage is TRBJ2-7; D is possibly TRBD1 (5 bases). Germline V gene data show CDR1 as DFQATT and CDR2 as SNEGSKA (reference sequence). Between the trimmed V and J ends, which lost 6 bases and 13 bases, there was a span of 16 bases. The CDR3 consists of 10 residues. This CDR3 is CSAGQGNQYF. CDR3 nucleotide sequence: TGCAGTGCCGGGCAGGGTAACCAATACTTC.

The V and J genes are TRBV28 and TRBJ2-7; D gene uncertain. Deletions cut 3 bases from V and 1 base from J, with 16 bases between. From germline, CDR1 is MDHEN and CDR2 SYDVKM. The CDR3 length is 16 residues. The CDR3 nucleotides are TGTGCCAGCAGTTTTTCGGTATCGCTACTTTCCTACGAGCAGTACTTC. This gives the protein CASSFSVSLLSYEQYF.

The V call is TRBV6-5, the J call TRBJ1-1, with 7 bases matching TRBD1. In germline, CDR1 is MNHEY, CDR2 SVGAGI. The CDR3 totals 13 residues. With V trimmed by 2 bases and J by 10 bases, 7 bases remained unmatched. The CDR3 sequence is CASSYTSTGRAFF. CDR3 DNA sequence: TGTGCCAGCAGTTACACCTCGACAGGGCGAGCTTTCTTT.

V gene TRBV9 combines with J gene TRBJ2-1, with D possibly TRBD2 on 7 matching bases. V was cut by 0 bases and J by 3 bases, with 16 bases left in between. Germline CDR1 is SGDLS and CDR2 is YYNGEE. The CDR3 sequence is 17 residues long. CDR3 sequence: CASSVVEGGGLYNEQFF. CDR3 nucleotides: TGTGCCAGCAGCGTAGTCGAAGGGGGAGGGCTCTACAATGAGCAGTTCTTC.

The CDR3, as DNA: TGCGCCAGCAGCCAAGGGACTAGCTTCGTCAATGAGCAGTTCTTC. Amino acid sequence: CASSQGTSFVNEQFF. The chain has TRBV4-3 and TRBJ2-1, with 8 bases fitting TRBD2. Losses at the gene ends were 1 base for V and 6 bases for J; bases not matched to a gene: 5. This CDR3 is built from 15 residues. Per germline, CDR1 LGHNA and CDR2 YSLEER.

This rearrangement joins TRBV5-4 to TRBJ2-1, with 10 bases identical to TRBD2. Per germline, CDR1 SGHNT and CDR2 YYREEE (reference sequence). This CDR3 spans 15 amino acids. Trimming cost V 5 bases and J 7 bases; bases outside gene matches: 9. The CDR3 region is CASSYPGLAINEQFF. The DNA of the CDR3 is TGTGCCAGCAGTTATCCGGGACTAGCGATAAATGAGCAGTTCTTC.

The rearrangement joins TRBV5-6 to TRBJ2-4; 8 positions match TRBD2. The CDR3 runs 16 residues. V gave up 4 bases and J gave up 0 bases; unmatched junction bases: 6. Per germline, CDR1 SGHDT and CDR2 YYEEEE. The CDR3 loop reads CASSPLADLAKNIQYF. Written as DNA, the CDR3 is TGTGCCAGCAGCCCACTAGCGGACCTAGCCAAAAACATTCAGTACTTC.

This rearrangement joins TRBV13 to TRBJ2-5; D gene ambiguous. Trimming shortened V by 1 base and J by 3 bases, and 6 bases separated the two germline ends. Germline V CDR1 and CDR2: PRHDT, FYEKMQ (reference sequence). The CDR3 spans 13 residues. CDR3 nucleotide sequence: TGTGCCAGCAGCTTAGCCCTCGAAGAGACCCAGTACTTC. This encodes CASSLALEETQYF.

A note on this clone: The junction does not match germline at one end; this may be a read error. The chain combines TRBV2 with TRBJ2-7; 7 nucleotides match TRBD1. This CDR3 comprises 14 residues. Germline values: CDR1 SNHLY, CDR2 FYNNEI. This CDR3 is CVSSLTGASYEQYF. The CDR3, as DNA: TGTGTCAGCAGTTTAACAGGGGCGAGTTACGAGCAGTACTTC.

This chain uses TRBV28 with TRBJ2-7, with D tentatively TRBD2 (6 bases). The V end lost 3 bases, the J end lost 2 bases, and 11 bases lay between the germline ends. CDR3 length equals 14 residues. Per germline, CDR1 MDHEN and CDR2 SYDVKM. CDR3 region: CASSFVEGTYEQYF. CDR3 DNA: TGTGCCAGCAGTTTTGTGGAGGGCACCTACGAGCAGTACTTC.

The chain carries TRBV6-4 and TRBJ2-3, with TRBD2 identical over 7 bases. The CDR3 runs to 16 residues. J was trimmed by 3 bases and V by 6 bases; bases with no gene match: 12. CDR1 and CDR2 from the germline V gene are MRHNA and SNTAGT. The CDR3 region has the DNA TGTGCCAGCAGCCCTCAAGCGGGACGGGGGACAGATACGCAGTATTTT. Residues: CASSPQAGRGTDTQYF.

The chain carries TRBV29-1 and TRBJ2-1; no definite D call. Germline CDR1 and CDR2: SQVTM and ANQGSEA. This CDR3 spans 11 amino acids. Between the trimmed V and J ends, which lost 0 bases and 5 bases, there was a span of 2 bases. The CDR3 DNA sequence: TGCAGCGTTGAAGATAACAATGAGCAGTTCTTC. Translation: CSVEDNNEQFF.

The chain couples TRBV9 to TRBJ2-3, with D possibly being TRBD2 (5 bases). Germline V lookup: CDR1 SGDLS, CDR2 YYNGEE. The CDR3 runs to 17 residues. Trimming took 0 bases from V and 2 from J, leaving 16 bases between them. In DNA, the CDR3 is TGTGCCAGCAGCGTAGGTGAACGGGCGGGCCTCACAGATACGCAGTATTTT. Protein product: CASSVGERAGLTDTQYF. Looking up the rest from reference TRBV9 and TRBJ2-3 gives the full variable domain: DSGVTQTPKHLITATGQRVTLRCSPRSGDLSVYWYQQSLDQGLQFLIQYYNGEERAKGNILERFSAQQFPDLHSELNLSSLELGDSALYFCASSVGERAGLTDTQYFGPGTRLTVL.

J is TRBJ2-7 and V is TRBV6-5, with TRBD1 matching 9 bases. The CDR3 totals 13 residues. V was clipped by 10 bases and J by 5 bases; unmatched bases: 9. From germline, CDR1 is MNHEY and CDR2 SVGAGI. CDR3 amino acids: CATTEDRGHEQYF. CDR3 bases: TGTGCCACGACTGAGGACAGGGGCCACGAGCAGTACTTC.

The chain carries TRBV4-1 and TRBJ2-7; 10 bases are shared with TRBD2. V lost 0 bases to trimming and J lost 7 bases; unmatched junction nucleotides: 9. This CDR3 has 16 amino acids. Germline values: CDR1 MGHRA, CDR2 YSYEKL. The CDR3: CASSQDWLAGEKEQYF. DNA for the CDR3: TGCGCCAGCAGCCAAGATTGGCTAGCGGGAGAAAAAGAGCAGTACTTC.

The chain uses TRBV14 and TRBJ2-1; maybe TRBD2 (7 bases). CDR1 is SGHDN, CDR2 FVKESK, per germline. The V and J ends lost 4 bases and 15 bases respectively, with 22 bases between them. The CDR3 contains 14 residues. The chain's CDR3 is CASSRFLGGGPLFF. CDR3 coding DNA: TGTGCCAGCAGCCGGTTCTTAGGGGGAGGGCCGCTGTTCTTC.

The V and J genes are TRBV6-5 and TRBJ1-1; D is ambiguous. Germline lookup yields CDR1 MNHEY and CDR2 SVGAGI. V was shortened by 2 bases and J by 6 bases, with 13 bases between the two germline ends. The CDR3 contains 14 residues. The CDR3 region is CASSYREGHAEAFF. The CDR3 DNA sequence: TGTGCCAGCAGTTACAGGGAGGGCCATGCTGAAGCTTTCTTT.

This clone was seen just once. V is TRBV9 and J is TRBJ2-3; D might be TRBD2 (5 bases). CDR3 length: 15 amino acids. Germline lookup yields CDR1 SGDLS and CDR2 YYNGEE. Trimming pared 0 bases from V and 2 bases from J, leaving 10 bases between. The CDR3 protein is CASSVDGEYTDTQYF. The CDR3 DNA reads as TGTGCCAGCAGCGTAGACGGGGAATACACAGATACGCAGTATTTT. The entire variable domain, with the rest obtained from reference TRBV9 and TRBJ2-3, is as follows: DSGVTQTPKHLITATGQRVTLRCSPRSGDLSVYWYQQSLDQGLQFLIQYYNGEERAKGNILERFSAQQFPDLHSELNLSSLELGDSALYFCASSVDGEYTDTQYFGPGTRLTVL.

This chain uses TRBV9 with TRBJ1-3; tentative D call: TRBD1 (5 bases). Germline V gives CDR1 SGDLS, CDR2 YYNGEE. CDR3 length: 17 residues. Between the trimmed V and J ends, which lost 2 bases and 2 bases, there was a span of 17 bases. The CDR3 nucleotides read TGTGCCAGCAGCGTCAACACAGGCCTCCCACCTGGAAACACCATATATTTT. It yields the protein CASSVNTGLPPGNTIYF.

The gene calls are TRBV28 and TRBJ2-1, with D tentatively TRBD2 (5 bases). From germline, CDR1 is MDHEN and CDR2 SYDVKM. Deletions cut 9 bases from V and 6 bases from J, with 18 bases between. The CDR3 consists of 14 residues. The CDR3 sequence is CARSRRGPPNEQFF. The DNA for the CDR3 is TGTGCCAGGTCCCGACGGGGTCCCCCCAATGAGCAGTTCTTC.

The chain is built from TRBV7-9 and TRBJ1-5; TRBD1 is a possible D gene (5 bases). The CDR3 consists of 16 residues. Trimming left V 2 bases short and J 2 bases short, with 13 bases between. Germline CDR1 and CDR2: SEHNR and FQNEAQ (reference sequence). CDR3 in DNA: TGTGCCAGCAGCTTACCTATCGGGGGGGGCAATCAGCCCCAGCATTTT. Translating it yields CASSLPIGGGNQPQHF.

The CDR3 DNA is TGTGCCAGCAGCGAGGGGACAGGGGGCGGCGAGCAGTACTTC. As protein: CASSEGTGGGEQYF. V is TRBV27 and J is TRBJ2-7; TRBD1 matches at 12 bases. With V trimmed by 6 bases and J by 6 bases, 6 bases remained unmatched. Per the germline V gene, CDR1 is MNHEY and CDR2 is SMNVEV (reference sequence). The CDR3 spans 14 residues.

This sequence joins TRBV6-5 and TRBJ1-5, with no clear D. Germline V gene data show CDR1 as MNHEY and CDR2 as SVGAGI. This CDR3 is built from 10 residues. V was shortened by 9 bases and J by 9 bases, with 9 bases between the two germline ends. The DNA for the CDR3 is TGTGCCAGGGTTGAGGGGCCCCAGCATTTT. Translated: CARVEGPQHF.

This rearrangement joins TRBV5-6 to TRBJ2-3; 7 bases agree with TRBD1. There are 14 residues in the CDR3. The J segment lost 1 base and the V segment lost 2 bases, leaving 1 base of the junction unmatched. The germline V gene has CDR1 SGHDT and CDR2 YYEEEE. Here the CDR3 DNA reads TGTGCCAGCAGCTTCGGACAGGGCACAGATACGCAGTATTTT. Translated, it gives CASSFGQGTDTQYF.

This chain links TRBV4-2 with TRBJ2-7; TRBD2 matches 12 bases. V was pared by 0 bases and J by 7 bases, with 7 bases of the junction left unmatched. Germline CDR1 and CDR2: LGHNA and YNFKEQ. This CDR3 spans 16 amino acids. This chain's CDR3 is CASSQDRLAGVAEQYF. The CDR3 nucleotides read TGTGCCAGCAGCCAAGATAGACTAGCGGGAGTGGCGGAGCAGTACTTC.

This chain joins TRBV4-3 and TRBJ1-1; D perhaps matches TRBD1 (5 bases). Germline loops: CDR1 LGHNA, CDR2 YSLEER. V was cut by 1 base and J by 1 base, with 10 bases left in between. The CDR3 is made up of 15 amino acids. The CDR3 reads CASSQVTGGNTEAFF. The CDR3 DNA reads as TGCGCCAGCAGCCAAGTCACGGGGGGGAACACTGAAGCTTTCTTT.

The V and J genes are TRBV6-5 and TRBJ1-5, with 10 bases matching TRBD1. The V and J ends lost 5 bases and 6 bases, in that order; junction bases with no gene match: 4. CDR1 is MNHEY and CDR2 is SVGAGI in the germline V gene. CDR3 length equals 14 residues. The CDR3 sequence is CASSTGTGVQPQHF. CDR3 DNA: TGTGCCAGCAGTACCGGGACAGGGGTTCAGCCCCAGCATTTT.

The chain carries TRBV2 and TRBJ2-7; D gene ambiguous. CDR1 SNHLY and CDR2 FYNNEI come from the germline V gene. Trimming cost V 7 bases and J 7 bases, with 20 bases left between them. The CDR3 contains 14 residues. DNA for the CDR3: TGTGCCAGCAAGTTGGTCCAAAGCCTCGGTGAGCAGTACTTC. Its protein product is CASKLVQSLGEQYF.